A single sample gave rise to the 9 T cell receptor beta chains below, sequenced in a study of cytomegalovirus exposure and HLA in healthy donors. PCR employed 60 Vbeta and 13 Jbeta primers. Profiled with immunoSEQ multiplex PCR; TCRdb holds only in-frame clones, not every one. The table includes 80,000 or so clones, 78% detected once. Sequences were obtained from PBMCs. All receptors derive from a man aged 35-49 years in good health and CMV-seronegative.

This clone was counted between two and nine times. V is TRBV11-2 and J is TRBJ1-1; possibly TRBD1 for D (6 bases). The CDR3 extends over 14 amino acids. From germline, CDR1 is SGHAT and CDR2 FQNNGV. The V gene lost 2 bases and the J gene lost 6 bases, with 13 bases spanning the gap. In nucleotides, the CDR3 is TGTGCCAGCAGCTTAACAGGGAGAGGCGCTGAAGCTTTCTTT. Encoded protein: CASSLTGRGAEAFF.

This clone was counted once. CDR3 bases: TGTGCCAGCACCGGGACAGCACCCTACGAGCAGTACTTC. Protein: CASTGTAPYEQYF. This chain uses TRBV6-5 with TRBJ2-7; 7 bases are a match to TRBD1. V was clipped by 7 bases and J by 2 bases; unmatched bases: 5. In germline, CDR1 is MNHEY, CDR2 SVGAGI. The length of the CDR3 is 13 residues.

The chain links TRBV7-3 to TRBJ2-7; TRBD1 matches at 8 bases. The V and J ends lost 5 bases and 5 bases, in that order; junction bases with no gene match: 8. This CDR3 spans 14 amino acids. Germline V CDR1 and CDR2: SGHTA, FQGTGA. CDR3 nucleotides: TGTGCCAGCAGCCCACGACAGGGGCACAACGAGCAGTACTTC. As protein: CASSPRQGHNEQYF.

A single count supports this clone. CDR3 sequence: CAWSARVLRLAGNTIYF. In DNA form, the CDR3 reads TGTGCCTGGAGCGCCCGGGTGCTTAGGTTGGCTGGAAACACCATATATTTT. The chain links TRBV30 to TRBJ1-3; D ambiguous. V was cut by 3 bases and J by 2 bases, with 20 bases left in between. Germline CDR1 GTSNPN, CDR2 SVGIG (reference sequence). CDR3 length equals 17 residues.

This clone was counted once. The rearrangement uses TRBV5-4 and TRBJ2-2, with a weak D call TRBD1 (5 bases). V was cut by 6 bases and J by 0 bases, with 9 bases left in between. The CDR3 has 14 amino acids. Germline assignment: CDR1 SGHNT and CDR2 YYREEE (reference sequence). CDR3 DNA sequence: TGTGCCAGCACCTCGGACACGAACACCGGGGAGCTGTTTTTT. Translating it yields CASTSDTNTGELFF.

V is TRBV7-9 and J is TRBJ2-1; 14 bases map to TRBD2. The germline CDR1 and CDR2 sequences are SEHNR and FQNEAQ (reference sequence). J gave up 3 bases and V 4 bases, and 2 bases lay outside the gene matches. The CDR3 has 16 residues. The CDR3: CASSSGLAGGYNEQFF. The CDR3 DNA reads TGTGCCAGCAGCTCCGGACTAGCGGGGGGCTACAATGAGCAGTTCTTC.

This sequence joins TRBV5-1 and TRBJ2-7, with 11 bases fitting TRBD1. Germline V gene lookup returns CDR1 SGHRS and CDR2 YFSETQ. Trimming removed 4 bases from V and 3 bases from J; junction bases left unmatched: 6. The CDR3 runs 15 residues. CDR3 DNA sequence: TGCGCCAGCAGCATATCGGGGACAGGGGGCTACGAGCAGTACTTC. Protein: CASSISGTGGYEQYF.

The chain combines TRBV5-5 with TRBJ1-1, with D unclear. The CDR3 has 14 residues. Germline values: CDR1 SGHKS, CDR2 YYEKEE (reference sequence). V was shortened by 0 bases and J by 1 base, with 7 bases between the two germline ends. The CDR3 DNA is TGTGCCAGCAGCTTGGTACGGGGGAACACTGAAGCTTTCTTT. Amino acid sequence: CASSLVRGNTEAFF. The full variable domain, its missing parts supplied by reference TRBV5-5 and TRBJ1-1, is DAGVTQSPTHLIKTRGQQVTLRCSPISGHKSVSWYQQVLGQGPQFIFQYYEKEERGRGNFPDRFSARQFPNYSSELNVNALLLGDSALYLCASSLVRGNTEAFFGQGTRLTVV.

The gene calls are TRBV19 and TRBJ1-2, with 9 bases fitting TRBD1. The V gene's germline CDR1 is LNHDA and CDR2 SQIVND (reference sequence). With V trimmed by 6 bases and J by 4 bases, 9 bases remained unmatched. CDR3 size: 15 residues. CDR3 loop: CASRIFPGQGYGYTF. The CDR3 DNA is TGTGCCAGTAGAATTTTTCCGGGACAGGGCTATGGCTACACCTTC.